This TCR beta chain was retrieved from a study of cytomegalovirus exposure and HLA in healthy donors. Notes on the study in general: One later analysis, an examination of the 100 to 150 validation repertoires, found that first-cohort TCR clusters tended to co-occur in them.

As to this clone: Its cognate antigen is unknown.

Repertoires were generated with immunoSEQ multiplex PCR, while TCRdb's copy carries only in-frame clones and drops some. The sample has 130,000 to 150,000 clones; roughly 88% are singletons. The clonotype comes from a woman aged 18-35 years in good health and CMV-seropositive. The specimen sequenced was PBMCs.

The CDR3 DNA reads as TGTGCCAGCATAGGCGGCGGTACCAGCTCCTACGAGCAGTACTTC. This encodes CASIGGGTSSYEQYF. The J gene is TRBJ2-7, the V gene TRBV28; D is uncertain. Germline CDR1 is MDHEN and CDR2 is SYDVKM. The V and J ends lost 7 bases and 0 bases respectively, with 16 bases between them. The CDR3 totals 15 residues.